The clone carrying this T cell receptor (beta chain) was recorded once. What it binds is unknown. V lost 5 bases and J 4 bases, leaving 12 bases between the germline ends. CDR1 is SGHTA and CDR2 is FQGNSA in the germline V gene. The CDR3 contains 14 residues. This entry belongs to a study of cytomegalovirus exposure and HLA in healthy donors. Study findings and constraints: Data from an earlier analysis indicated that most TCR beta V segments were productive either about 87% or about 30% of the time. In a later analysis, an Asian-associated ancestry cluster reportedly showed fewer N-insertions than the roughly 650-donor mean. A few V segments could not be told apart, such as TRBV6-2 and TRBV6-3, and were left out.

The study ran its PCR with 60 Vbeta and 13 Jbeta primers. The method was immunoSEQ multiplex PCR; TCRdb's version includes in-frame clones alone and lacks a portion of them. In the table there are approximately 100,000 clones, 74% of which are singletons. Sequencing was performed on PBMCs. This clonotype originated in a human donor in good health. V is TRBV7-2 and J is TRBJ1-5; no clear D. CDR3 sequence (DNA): TGTGCCAGCAGCCCCCGGTACTCGAATCAGCCCCAGCATTTT. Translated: CASSPRYSNQPQHF.